The 20 T cell receptor beta chains below were found in one sample sequenced in a study of T cells in localized non-small cell lung cancer. The repertoire was sequenced with immunoSEQ multiplex PCR; TCRdb's copy has only in-frame clones and lacks some. The table includes tens of thousands of clones, 86% detected once. Sequenced material: peripheral blood mononuclear cells, taken before any cancer treatment. The receptors were gathered from an older male donor with stage II lung adenocarcinoma.

This rearrangement joins TRBV2 to TRBJ1-5; D perhaps matches TRBD1 (6 bases). V lost 2 bases and J 7 bases, leaving 15 bases between the germline ends. This CDR3 spans 15 amino acids. Germline lookup yields CDR1 SNHLY and CDR2 FYNNEI. CDR3 residues: CASSENWDTSQPQHF. As DNA, the CDR3 is TGTGCCAGCAGTGAAAATTGGGACACGAGCCAGCCCCAGCATTTT. Supplemented by reference TRBV2 and TRBJ1-5, the full variable domain reads EPEVTQTPSHQVTQMGQEVILRCVPISNHLYFYWYRQILGQKVEFLVSFYNNEISEKSEIFDDQFSVERPDGSNFTLKIRSTKLEDSAMYFCASSENWDTSQPQHFGDGTRLSIL.

The chain joins TRBV5-6 to TRBJ2-1; 8 bases align to TRBD1. The CDR3 runs 14 residues. V shed 6 bases and J 5 bases; nucleotides not matched to a gene: 7. Germline V gene lookup returns CDR1 SGHDT and CDR2 YYEEEE. CDR3 sequence reads: CASTRDRRDNEQFF. The CDR3 DNA follows: TGTGCCAGCACCCGGGACAGGCGCGACAATGAGCAGTTCTTC.

This clone was seen only a few times. V usage is TRBV14 and J usage is TRBJ1-2; D uncertain. The germline V gene encodes CDR1 SGHDN and CDR2 FVKESK. The V end lost 4 bases, the J end lost 8 bases, and 14 bases lay between the germline ends. The CDR3 has 13 residues. CDR3 residues: CASSPFRSKGYTF. In DNA form, the CDR3 reads TGTGCCAGCAGCCCCTTTAGGTCGAAGGGCTACACCTTC.

This chain joins TRBV5-1 and TRBJ2-3; TRBD2 aligns across 10 bases. Per the germline V gene, CDR1 is SGHRS and CDR2 is YFSETQ. V was clipped by 8 bases and J by 3 bases; unmatched bases: 6. This CDR3 contains 14 residues. The CDR3 here is CASIPGLATDTQYF. The CDR3 DNA reads TGCGCCAGTATACCGGGACTAGCGACAGATACGCAGTATTTT.

The chain recombines TRBV6-5 with TRBJ1-1; D is unclear. V shed 2 bases and J shed 4 bases, with 11 bases lying between them. CDR1 MNHEY and CDR2 SVGAGI come from the germline V gene. CDR3 length: 14 residues. CDR3 DNA sequence: TGTGCCAGCAGTTACATCGCCGGTGGCACTGAAGCTTTCTTT. Encoded protein: CASSYIAGGTEAFF.

The gene calls are TRBV14 and TRBJ2-7; D might be TRBD1 (5 bases). Per the germline V gene, CDR1 is SGHDN and CDR2 is FVKESK. V was pared by 4 bases and J by 2 bases, with 21 bases between. The CDR3 consists of 17 residues. CDR3: CASSPRLQGARAYEQYF. CDR3 nucleotides: TGTGCCAGCAGCCCCCGTCTTCAAGGGGCTAGAGCCTACGAGCAGTACTTC. Filled out from reference TRBV14 and TRBJ2-7, the complete variable domain reads EAGVTQFPSHSVIEKGQTVTLRCDPISGHDNLYWYRRVMGKEIKFLLHFVKESKQDESGMPNNRFLAERTGGTYSTLKVQPAELEDSGVYFCASSPRLQGARAYEQYFGPGTRLTVT.

CDR3 sequence reads: CASSRAPSYEQYF. DNA for the CDR3: TGTGCCAGTAGTAGAGCGCCCAGCTACGAGCAGTACTTC. V usage is TRBV19 and J usage is TRBJ2-7; no clear D. In germline, CDR1 is LNHDA, CDR2 SQIVND (reference sequence). The V end was cut by 4 bases, the J end by 3 bases, with 10 bases between. The CDR3 loop spans 13 amino acids.

The chain couples TRBV11-3 to TRBJ2-3; 10 bases agree with TRBD1. The CDR3 is made up of 15 amino acids. The ends lost 5 bases at V and 1 base at J; junction bases unmatched: 3. Germline CDR1 is SGHNT and CDR2 is YENEEA. CDR3 DNA sequence: TGTGCCAGCAGCAGAGGGACAGGGGGCACAGATACGCAGTATTTT. Amino acid sequence: CASSRGTGGTDTQYF.

This chain's CDR3 is CASSPLTETRRGAGELFF. CDR3 DNA sequence: TGTGCCAGCAGTCCACTGACTGAGACTAGGAGGGGGGCCGGGGAGCTGTTTTTT. The chain combines TRBV27 with TRBJ2-2; D may be TRBD1 or TRBD2 (6 bases each). The CDR3 extends over 18 amino acids. Deletions cut 5 bases from V and 6 bases from J, with 25 bases between. Germline loops: CDR1 MNHEY, CDR2 SMNVEV (reference sequence).

The rearrangement joins TRBV25-1 to TRBJ2-5; D may be TRBD2 (6 bases). The germline V and J ends were trimmed by 4 bases and 2 bases, with 11 bases remaining between them. This CDR3 region has 14 residues. Germline V gene sequence: CDR1 MGHDK, CDR2 SYGVNS. CDR3 bases: TGTGCCAGCAGTGCCTGGGACTTTCAAGAGACCCAGTACTTC. Translating it yields CASSAWDFQETQYF.

A few counts support this clone. The chain uses TRBV27 and TRBJ2-5; D may match TRBD1 or TRBD2 (5 bases each). V lost 9 bases, J lost 4 bases, and 18 bases lay in between. The CDR3 is made up of 14 amino acids. Germline CDR1 is MNHEY and CDR2 is SMNVEV (reference sequence). The CDR3 here is CASAVWDLLETQYF. The CDR3 nucleotides are TGTGCCAGTGCCGTATGGGACCTACTAGAGACCCAGTACTTC.

The chain couples TRBV7-9 to TRBJ1-2; no clear D gene. CDR1 is SEHNR, CDR2 FQNEAQ, per germline (reference sequence). This CDR3 spans 12 amino acids. Deletions cut 1 base from V and 5 bases from J, with 5 bases between. In DNA, the CDR3 is TGTGCCAGCAGCTTAGGAGATTATGGCTACACCTTC. Protein product: CASSLGDYGYTF.

The CDR3 sequence is CSVDRRKGYTF. DNA of the CDR3: TGCAGCGTCGATCGGCGTAAGGGCTACACCTTC. The chain joins TRBV29-1 to TRBJ1-2; D gene unclear. Germline V gene data show CDR1 as SQVTM and CDR2 as ANQGSEA. V shed 6 bases and J shed 8 bases, with 13 bases lying between them. There are 11 residues in the CDR3.

The chain combines TRBV6-5 with TRBJ2-3; D is uncertain. The CDR3 totals 14 residues. V shed 6 bases and J shed 2 bases, with 12 bases lying between them. CDR1 and CDR2 (germline): MNHEY, SVGAGI. CDR3 nucleotide sequence: TGTGCCAGCAGATTACAGTTAACCACAGATACGCAGTATTTT. Protein sequence: CASRLQLTTDTQYF.

Regarding this clone: Other DNA sequences in this specimen translate into the identical CDR3. The chain couples TRBV2 to TRBJ1-2; no reliable D call. The CDR3 covers 11 residues. Germline CDR1 and CDR2: SNHLY and FYNNEI. V was clipped by 6 bases and J by 8 bases, with 10 bases between them. The CDR3 spells CASSPAGGYTF. The CDR3 region has the DNA TGTGCCAGCAGCCCCGCGGGGGGCTACACCTTC.

By sample share, this clone is medium-sized. V is TRBV11-2 and J is TRBJ2-1; D gene ambiguous. V was pared by 1 base and J by 7 bases, with 11 bases between. Germline-derived CDR1 and CDR2 are SGHAT and FQNNGV. This CDR3 is 14 amino acids long. CDR3 sequence reads: CASSLGSGSNEQFF. The CDR3 DNA reads TGTGCCAGCAGCTTAGGGAGTGGCTCTAATGAGCAGTTCTTC. Full variable domain (outside the CDR3, taken from reference TRBV11-2 and TRBJ2-1): EAGVAQSPRYKIIEKRQSVAFWCNPISGHATLYWYQQILGQGPKLLIQFQNNGVVDDSQLPKDRFSAERLKGVDSTLKIQPAKLEDSAVYLCASSLGSGSNEQFFGPGTRLTVL.

V is TRBV7-3 and J is TRBJ1-2; D gene ambiguous. CDR1 is SGHTA, CDR2 FQGTGA, per germline. CDR3 length: 14 amino acids. The V and J ends lost 2 bases and 0 bases respectively, with 7 bases between them. This CDR3 is CASSLGPSNYGYTF. CDR3 nucleotide sequence: TGTGCCAGCAGCTTAGGACCATCTAACTATGGCTACACCTTC.

V gene TRBV19 combines with J gene TRBJ2-1, with 10 bases fitting TRBD1. J gave up 1 base and V 11 bases, and 11 bases lay outside the gene matches. The CDR3 is made up of 16 amino acids. CDR1 LNHDA and CDR2 SQIVND come from the germline V gene (reference sequence). The CDR3 reads CAAGGGQGSSYNEQFF. The CDR3 DNA reads as TGTGCCGCAGGTGGGGGACAGGGGTCGTCCTACAATGAGCAGTTCTTC.

The gene calls are TRBV7-3 and TRBJ1-2; 9 nucleotides line up with TRBD1. This CDR3 is built from 21 residues. Looked up from germline, CDR1 is SGHTA and CDR2 is FQGTGA. V shed 0 bases, J shed 0 bases, and the junction held 17 bases outside the gene matches. Here the CDR3 reads CASSLTSLPVGTGPANYGYTF. The DNA of the CDR3 is TGTGCCAGCAGCTTAACCTCACTCCCGGTAGGGACAGGGCCGGCTAACTATGGCTACACCTTC.

The chain couples TRBV6-5 to TRBJ2-3; perhaps TRBD2 as D (6 bases). Germline CDR1 MNHEY, CDR2 SVGAGI. The CDR3 is 14 residues long. V lost 6 bases, J lost 5 bases, and 15 bases lay in between. DNA for the CDR3: TGTGCCAGCAGAATATCGGGAGTTCAAGATACGCAGTATTTT. This encodes CASRISGVQDTQYF.